One sample yielded the 21 T cell receptor beta chains listed below, sequenced in a study of post-analysis software for immune sequencing data. Overall study results and limits: In patients, five or six TRBV segments were more frequent than in controls, with TRBV5-6, TRBV5-1 and TRBV20-1 among them.

Their cognate antigens are unknown. Each TCR beta cDNA library carried unique molecular identifiers. TCRdb reprocessed the PCR reads via MiXCR and lists one record per CDR3 protein. The table records 800,000 to 950,000 distinct CDR3 sequences, about 53% of them present only once. Sequences were obtained from blood. These receptors were collected from a girl aged 5-17 years with multiple sclerosis.

The V gene is TRBV5-1, the J gene TRBJ1-4; D is unclear. V was cut by 4 bases and J by 5 bases, with 9 bases left in between. This CDR3 contains 13 residues. Germline CDR1 and CDR2: SGHRS and YFSETQ. The DNA for the CDR3 is TGCGCCAGCAGCGGCCGGACGAATGAAAAACTGTTTTTT. This translates into CASSGRTNEKLFF.

This clonotype was picked up a small number of times. Its ends do not fully match the called genes, so a read error is possible. DNA for the CDR3: TGCGCCAGCAGCTTGGAGCCTCGAGCCTCCTGCAATGAGCAGTTCTTC. Its translation: CASSLEPRASCNEQFF. This chain joins TRBV5-1 and TRBJ2-1; D ambiguous. The CDR3 totals 16 residues. Looked up from germline, CDR1 is SGHRS and CDR2 is YFSETQ.

The chain employs TRBV6-5 and TRBJ2-1, with 12 positions matching TRBD2. Germline CDR1 is MNHEY and CDR2 is SVGAGI. V was pared by 2 bases and J by 6 bases, with 5 bases of the junction left unmatched. CDR3 length equals 16 residues. For the CDR3, the DNA is TGTGCCAGCAGTTACCCACTAGCGGGGGGCTCCAATGAGCAGTTCTTC. Its protein is CASSYPLAGGSNEQFF.

The gene calls are TRBV27 and TRBJ2-7; no clear D gene. The CDR3 extends over 13 amino acids. Germline CDR1 and CDR2: MNHEY and SMNVEV (reference sequence). Trimming shortened V by 7 bases and J by 3 bases, and 13 bases separated the two germline ends. The CDR3 bases are TGTGCCAGCACTTCGCTTGGGCTCTACGAGCAGTACTTC. Translation: CASTSLGLYEQYF.

The chain links TRBV29-1 to TRBJ1-1, with D perhaps TRBD1 (5 bases). Deletions cut 4 bases from V and 3 bases from J, with 15 bases between. This CDR3 is built from 14 residues. The V gene's germline CDR1 is SQVTM and CDR2 ANQGSEA. CDR3 DNA sequence: TGCAGCGTTGCAATTCAGGGCGGGTACACTGAAGCTTTCTTT. Translated: CSVAIQGGYTEAFF.

This clonotype was found a few times. The rearrangement uses TRBV20-1 and TRBJ2-5; 11 positions match TRBD2. The CDR3 is 16 residues long. Germline assignment: CDR1 DFQATT and CDR2 SNEGSKA (reference sequence). Unmatched junction bases numbered 10, after V lost 7 bases and J lost 0 bases. The DNA of the CDR3 is TGCAGTGTTCGAACGACTAGCGGGGCTTACCAAGAGACCCAGTACTTC. As protein: CSVRTTSGAYQETQYF.

The chain combines TRBV12-3 or TRBV12-4 with TRBJ2-5, with 7 bases identical to TRBD1. The better agreement between TRBJ2-7 and the DNA end casts doubt on the J call. The CDR3 totals 16 residues. Here the CDR3 DNA reads TGTGCCAGCAGTTTACGAAGGGGGCAGGTCAGATACGAGCAGTACTTC. Translating gives CASSLRRGQVRYEQYF.

This clonotype was seen a handful of times. The chain joins TRBV29-1 to TRBJ2-3; D is uncertain. Germline CDR1 is SQVTM and CDR2 is ANQGSEA. V shed 8 bases and J shed 6 bases, with 12 bases lying between them. This CDR3 contains 11 residues. The CDR3 region has the DNA TGCAGCCCCCTCGAGGCGGATACGCAGTATTTT. Encoded protein: CSPLEADTQYF.

This clonotype has only a few counts. V and J are TRBV5-1 and TRBJ2-3; TRBD2 matches 7 bases. V shed 4 bases, J shed 1 base, and the junction held 6 bases outside the gene matches. Germline-derived CDR1 and CDR2 are SGHRS and YFSETQ. This CDR3 has 15 amino acids. The CDR3 DNA sequence: TGCGCCAGCAGCACGAGCGGGGTCCGCACAGATACGCAGTATTTT. Amino acid sequence: CASSTSGVRTDTQYF. The full variable domain, with the rest looked up from reference TRBV5-1 and TRBJ2-3, is KAGVTQTPRYLIKTRGQQVTLSCSPISGHRSVSWYQQTPGQGLQFLFEYFSETQRNKGNFPGRFSGRQFSNSRSEMNVSTLELGDSALYLCASSTSGVRTDTQYFGPGTRLTVL.

This clonotype turned up a few times. The chain joins TRBV7-9 to TRBJ2-7, with 10 bases identical to TRBD2. The germline CDR1 and CDR2 sequences are SEHNR and FQNEAQ (reference sequence). With V trimmed by 2 bases and J by 1 base, 11 bases remained unmatched. The CDR3 loop spans 18 amino acids. The CDR3 DNA reads TGTGCCAGCAGCTTACGGCTAGCGGGAGTCCGTATTTCCTACGAGCAGTACTTC. It encodes CASSLRLAGVRISYEQYF.

This clonotype was seen a few times. DNA of the CDR3: TGCGCCAGCCGGGACACGGCTAACTATGGCTACACCTTC. Its protein is CASRDTANYGYTF. The genes are TRBV5-1 and TRBJ1-2; D possibly corresponds to TRBD1 (6 bases). This CDR3 has 13 residues. Deletions cut 7 bases from V and 0 bases from J, with 10 bases between. The V gene's germline CDR1 is SGHRS and CDR2 YFSETQ.

This clonotype has more than one count but fewer than ten. V usage is TRBV20-1 and J usage is TRBJ2-3; the match to TRBD2 covers 10 bases. The CDR3 is made up of 13 amino acids. J gave up 5 bases and V 7 bases, and 6 bases lay outside the gene matches. Germline lookup yields CDR1 DFQATT and CDR2 SNEGSKA (reference sequence). As DNA, the CDR3 is TGCAGTGGAAAGCGGGGGGGCAGAGATACGCAGTATTTT. It yields the protein CSGKRGGRDTQYF.

The chain links TRBV20-1 to TRBJ2-3; D remains unclear. This CDR3 contains 12 residues. Germline-derived CDR1 and CDR2 are DFQATT and SNEGSKA (reference sequence). Between the trimmed V and J ends, which lost 3 bases and 4 bases, there was a span of 8 bases. The CDR3, as DNA: TGCAGTGCTAGTTCGGACCCAGATACGCAGTATTTT. This sequence encodes CSASSDPDTQYF.

J is TRBJ2-7 and V is TRBV5-1; TRBD1 aligns across 8 bases. With 2 bases clipped from V and 4 bases from J, the junction kept 5 bases outside the gene matches. This CDR3 contains 14 residues. CDR1 is SGHRS, CDR2 YFSETQ, per germline. The CDR3 loop reads CASSLGTGQYEQYF. The CDR3 DNA sequence: TGCGCCAGCAGCTTAGGGACAGGACAGTACGAGCAGTACTTC.

This clonotype has a single count. The DNA for the CDR3 is TGCGCCAGCAGCTCACAGGGGGCGAACACCGGGGAGCTGTTTTTT. This encodes CASSSQGANTGELFF. The chain combines TRBV5-1 with TRBJ2-2; 8 nucleotides match TRBD1. Germline V gene data show CDR1 as SGHRS and CDR2 as YFSETQ. Trimming took 3 bases from V and 0 from J; bases not matched to a gene: 1. This CDR3 spans 15 amino acids.

In its sample, this clonotype was seen once. The V gene is TRBV20-1, the J gene TRBJ2-5; D perhaps matches TRBD2 (7 bases). This CDR3 contains 11 residues. Trimming took off 6 bases at V and 11 bases at J, with 16 bases between the two ends. CDR1 is DFQATT, CDR2 SNEGSKA, per germline (reference sequence). Here the CDR3 DNA reads TGCAGTGCGGTTCGGGGGCGGGAGCAGTACTTC. Its protein is CSAVRGREQYF.

The J gene is TRBJ2-3, the V gene TRBV7-2; the D gene is possibly TRBD2 (7 bases). Trimming left V 1 base short and J 2 bases short, with 22 bases between. The CDR3 consists of 19 residues. Germline CDR1 is SGHTA and CDR2 is FQGNSA. The DNA for the CDR3 is TGTGCCAGCAGCTTAGATTGGGGCAACGGGGGGCGTCTCACAGATACGCAGTATTTT. It specifies CASSLDWGNGGRLTDTQYF.

In this sample, this clonotype turned up a few times. V is TRBV20-1 and J is TRBJ2-1; 7 nucleotides match TRBD2. V lost 5 bases, J lost 5 bases, and 9 bases stayed unmatched. The CDR3 consists of 14 residues. Germline CDR1 DFQATT, CDR2 SNEGSKA (reference sequence). The CDR3 reads CSAPLPGLHNEQFF. CDR3 DNA: TGCAGTGCTCCGCTTCCGGGACTACACAATGAGCAGTTCTTC.

The genes are TRBV5-6 and TRBJ2-3; 8 bases are a match to TRBD2. This CDR3 region has 17 residues. From germline, CDR1 is SGHDT and CDR2 YYEEEE. J gave up 3 bases and V 4 bases, and 13 bases lay outside the gene matches. Here the CDR3 reads CASSTEIGTRVTDTQYF. In DNA, the CDR3 is TGTGCCAGCAGCACCGAGATCGGGACTAGAGTTACAGATACGCAGTATTTT.

This chain connects TRBV21-1 to TRBJ2-7. TRBV21-1 is recorded as a pseudogene. CDR3 length equals 10 residues. The CDR3 DNA reads as TGTGCCAGGAACCTCTACGAGCAGTACTTC. This translates into CARNLYEQYF.

The chain couples TRBV7-2 to TRBJ1-4; 8 bases agree with TRBD1. The CDR3 extends over 16 amino acids. The V gene's germline CDR1 is SGHTA and CDR2 FQGNSA. V lost 2 bases, J lost 0 bases, and 2 bases stayed unmatched. Here the CDR3 DNA reads TGTGCCAGCAGCTTATGGACAGGGTCAACTAATGAAAAACTGTTTTTT. The encoded protein is CASSLWTGSTNEKLFF. Complete variable domain (other parts from reference TRBV7-2 and TRBJ1-4): GAGVSQSPSNKVTEKGKDVELRCDPISGHTALYWYRQSLGQGLEFLIYFQGNSAPDKSGLPSDRFSAERTGGSVSTLTIQRTQQEDSAVYLCASSLWTGSTNEKLFFGSGTQLSVL.